These 30 T cell receptor beta chains originate from one sample sequenced in a study of blood T cells in healthy people across ages. For the second PCR, which ran for about 6 to 12 cycles, a sample-barcoded 5' primer and a J-beta primer mix were used. In TCRdb, the 5' RACE reads were re-called with MiXCR into one record per CDR3 protein. The table lists 1.8 million or so distinct CDR3 sequences, about two fifths of them singletons. What was sequenced was blood. These receptors were collected from a human donor in good health.

This clonotype turned up a few times. The chain is built from TRBV20-1 and TRBJ2-7, with a tentative D call TRBD2 (6 bases). Germline CDR1 is DFQATT and CDR2 is SNEGSKA (reference sequence). Between the trimmed V and J ends, which lost 0 bases and 4 bases, there was a span of 16 bases. This CDR3 has 15 residues. CDR3 loop: CSARDIAEKQYEQYF. CDR3 DNA: TGCAGTGCTAGAGATATAGCGGAGAAGCAGTACGAGCAGTACTTC.

The J gene is TRBJ1-4, the V gene TRBV20-1; D possibly corresponds to TRBD1 (5 bases). CDR1 is DFQATT, CDR2 SNEGSKA, per germline (reference sequence). This CDR3 comprises 14 residues. The V gene lost 5 bases and the J gene lost 7 bases, with 17 bases spanning the gap. As DNA, the CDR3 is TGCAGTGCTCCCCTGGGGGGTTTTAGTGAAAAACTGTTTTTT. Translating it yields CSAPLGGFSEKLFF.

The CDR3 is CAISVRNQETQYF. DNA for the CDR3: TGTGCCATCAGTGTGAGAAATCAAGAGACCCAGTACTTC. The rearrangement joins TRBV10-3 to TRBJ2-5, with D unclear. V was shortened by 4 bases and J by 2 bases, with 8 bases between the two germline ends. The CDR3 is 13 residues long. Germline CDR1 reads ENHRY; CDR2 reads SYGVKD.

The rearrangement uses TRBV12-3 or TRBV12-4 and TRBJ1-4; D gene unclear. Trimming removed 2 bases from V and 8 bases from J, with 18 bases in between. This CDR3 spans 16 amino acids. The CDR3 region has the DNA TGTGCCAGCAGTTTAAGGCTAGGGATAATGGGGGAAAAACTGTTTTTT. Translated, it gives CASSLRLGIMGEKLFF.

The rearrangement links TRBV6-6 to TRBJ1-2; D possibly corresponds to TRBD1 (5 bases). The length of the CDR3 is 16 residues. Germline V gives CDR1 MNHNY, CDR2 SVGAGI (reference sequence). Trimming removed 2 bases from V and 4 bases from J, with 17 bases in between. DNA for the CDR3: TGTGCCAGCAGTTACCCCCGGGACGGAAGTTTCTATGGCTACACCTTC. It specifies CASSYPRDGSFYGYTF.

The CDR3 loop reads CASSSEGGGGATTDTQYF. CDR3 nucleotide sequence: TGTGCCAGCAGCTCCGAGGGGGGCGGGGGGGCCACCACAGATACGCAGTATTTT. This chain connects TRBV7-8 to TRBJ2-3, with 9 bases aligning to TRBD2. With V trimmed by 4 bases and J by 2 bases, 13 bases remained unmatched. The germline CDR1 and CDR2 sequences are SGHVS and FQNEAQ. The length of the CDR3 is 18 residues.

The V gene is TRBV20-1, the J gene TRBJ2-5, with 11 bases fitting TRBD2. V was clipped by 2 bases and J by 0 bases; unmatched bases: 8. This CDR3 is 17 amino acids long. Looked up from germline, CDR1 is DFQATT and CDR2 is SNEGSKA (reference sequence). Written as DNA, the CDR3 is TGCAGTGCTAGAAATATCTCGACTAGCGGGGACCAAGAGACCCAGTACTTC. Amino acid sequence: CSARNISTSGDQETQYF.

There are a few counts of this clonotype. The rearrangement uses TRBV7-2 and TRBJ2-6, with a tentative D call TRBD2 (5 bases). Germline assignment: CDR1 SGHTA and CDR2 FQGNSA. CDR3 length equals 17 residues. Trimming pared 1 base from V and 0 bases from J, leaving 10 bases between. This chain's CDR3 is CASSLVGAPSGANVLTF. In DNA form, the CDR3 reads TGTGCCAGCAGCTTAGTGGGAGCCCCCTCTGGGGCCAACGTCCTGACTTTC.

This clonotype turned up a few times. This chain joins TRBV20-1 and TRBJ2-5; 8 bases fit TRBD2. V shed 7 bases, J shed 1 base, and the junction held 11 bases outside the gene matches. The V gene's germline CDR1 is DFQATT and CDR2 SNEGSKA (reference sequence). The CDR3 loop spans 15 amino acids. CDR3 residues: CSVLGIAGIQETQYF. CDR3 coding DNA: TGCAGTGTTCTCGGGATAGCGGGGATCCAAGAGACCCAGTACTTC.

The rearrangement joins TRBV20-1 to TRBJ2-3; D ambiguous. Germline CDR1 reads DFQATT; CDR2 reads SNEGSKA (reference sequence). The CDR3 is 18 residues long. V was clipped by 3 bases and J by 0 bases, with 22 bases between them. CDR3 nucleotides: TGCAGTGCTAGGGGATCCGACTCGTTTAGCCTTAGCACAGATACGCAGTATTTT. This codes for CSARGSDSFSLSTDTQYF.

The chain has TRBV5-1 and TRBJ2-3; D may correspond to TRBD1 or TRBD2 (6 bases each). Looked up from germline, CDR1 is SGHRS and CDR2 is YFSETQ. This CDR3 has 15 amino acids. The V end lost 4 bases, the J end lost 0 bases, and 12 bases lay between the germline ends. Written as DNA, the CDR3 is TGCGCCAGCAGCCCGGAGGGGGACAGCACAGATACGCAGTATTTT. Residues: CASSPEGDSTDTQYF.

This chain uses TRBV7-9 with TRBJ2-7; D is unresolved. Per the germline V gene, CDR1 is SEHNR and CDR2 is FQNEAQ (reference sequence). This CDR3 has 16 residues. The V and J ends lost 5 bases and 0 bases respectively, with 17 bases between them. CDR3: CASSPLEPTPSYEQYF. The DNA of the CDR3 is TGTGCCAGCAGCCCCCTAGAGCCAACTCCCTCCTACGAGCAGTACTTC.

This clonotype has just a few counts. The gene calls are TRBV13 and TRBJ2-1; the match to TRBD2 covers 10 bases. This CDR3 contains 14 residues. V was clipped by 4 bases and J by 10 bases; unmatched bases: 7. The germline CDR1 and CDR2 sequences are PRHDT and FYEKMQ (reference sequence). CDR3 bases: TGTGCCAGCAGCTCAGCGGGGGGGATCTACGAGCAGTTCTTC. Translating it yields CASSSAGGIYEQFF.

This CDR3 reads CASSLFNSRGAGDEQFF. For the CDR3, the DNA is TGTGCCAGCAGCTTATTTAACTCGCGGGGGGCCGGGGATGAGCAGTTCTTC. J is TRBJ2-1 and V is TRBV7-2, with TRBD2 matching 8 bases. Germline values: CDR1 SGHTA, CDR2 FQGNSA. The CDR3 is 17 residues long. The J segment lost 8 bases and the V segment lost 2 bases, leaving 14 bases of the junction unmatched.

In this sample, this clonotype turned up a few times. The chain has TRBV14 and TRBJ2-1; D gene ambiguous. The ends were cut back, 1 base at V and 2 bases at J, with 18 bases in the middle. CDR1 is SGHDN and CDR2 is FVKESK in the germline V gene. The CDR3 runs 18 residues. The chain's CDR3 is CASSQGRSPFGPYNEQFF. CDR3 sequence (DNA): TGTGCCAGCAGCCAAGGCCGCTCCCCCTTTGGGCCCTACAATGAGCAGTTCTTC.

The chain carries TRBV7-2 and TRBJ2-1; the D call may be TRBD1 or TRBD2 (5 bases each). The CDR3 is 15 residues long. V dropped 7 bases and J dropped 3 bases, with 16 bases sitting between them. Germline V lookup: CDR1 SGHTA, CDR2 FQGNSA. As DNA, the CDR3 is TGTGCCAGCATCTGGACTGGGGCAGGCTACAATGAGCAGTTCTTC. Amino acid sequence: CASIWTGAGYNEQFF.

This clonotype was seen repeatedly, ten times or more. This sequence joins TRBV10-3 and TRBJ2-5; D not certain. Trimming stripped 2 bases from V and 1 base from J, with 5 bases between. The germline gives CDR1 ENHRY, CDR2 SYGVKD. This CDR3 has 13 amino acids. The CDR3 reads CAISERGQETQYF. CDR3 nucleotides: TGTGCCATCAGTGAGCGTGGCCAAGAGACCCAGTACTTC.

This clonotype was observed a few times. V and J are TRBV6-2 or TRBV6-3 and TRBJ2-7; a possible D gene is TRBD1 (6 bases). V dropped 2 bases and J dropped 2 bases, with 13 bases sitting between them. This CDR3 is 15 amino acids long. From germline, CDR1 is MNHEY and CDR2 SVGEGT. The CDR3 region has the DNA TGTGCCAGCAGTTACCCACCCGGGACAACCTACGAGCAGTACTTC. This translates into CASSYPPGTTYEQYF.

The chain links TRBV6-2 or TRBV6-3 to TRBJ2-1; 8 nucleotides line up with TRBD1. The V and J ends lost 0 bases and 6 bases, in that order; junction bases with no gene match: 7. Germline values: CDR1 MNHEY, CDR2 SVGEGT. The CDR3 consists of 16 residues. As DNA, the CDR3 is TGTGCCAGCAGTTACTCGGGGCAGGGGGCGGTCAATGAGCAGTTCTTC. This gives the protein CASSYSGQGAVNEQFF.

V and J are TRBV5-1 and TRBJ1-1, with D perhaps TRBD1 (5 bases). Trimming took 1 base from V and 8 from J, leaving 12 bases between them. The germline CDR1 and CDR2 sequences are SGHRS and YFSETQ. The CDR3 is 13 amino acids. CDR3 in DNA: TGCGCCAGCAGCTTGCAGGGCGGTCGGGAAGCTTTCTTT. It yields the protein CASSLQGGREAFF.

The gene calls are TRBV12-3 or TRBV12-4 and TRBJ2-1; D is ambiguous. The CDR3 totals 15 residues. Trimming removed 4 bases from V and 6 bases from J, with 16 bases in between. The CDR3: CASSYNHVGTNEQFF. The CDR3 DNA follows: TGTGCCAGCAGTTATAACCATGTGGGTACCAATGAGCAGTTCTTC.

J is TRBJ2-4 and V is TRBV7-9, with no clear D. Germline V gives CDR1 SEHNR, CDR2 FQNEAQ (reference sequence). V was trimmed by 4 bases and J by 0 bases, leaving 10 bases between them. The CDR3 consists of 15 residues. The chain's CDR3 is CASSSRDRAKNIQYF. The CDR3 bases are TGTGCCAGCAGCTCCCGCGACCGAGCCAAAAACATTCAGTACTTC.

This sequence joins TRBV25-1 and TRBJ2-4; 8 bases are shared with TRBD1. The DNA matches TRBJ2-7 better at its end, which makes the J call doubtful. CDR1 and CDR2 from the germline V gene are MGHDK and SYGVNS. The CDR3 runs to 14 residues. The CDR3: CASSGRTGNYEQYF. The DNA for the CDR3 is TGTGCCAGCAGTGGCCGGACAGGGAACTACGAGCAGTACTTC.

This clonotype was detected only once. The V gene is TRBV7-2, the J gene TRBJ1-3; maybe TRBD1 (5 bases). CDR3 length: 16 amino acids. Germline CDR1 reads SGHTA; CDR2 reads FQGNSA. V was pared by 2 bases and J by 4 bases, with 15 bases between. The CDR3 bases are TGTGCCAGCAGCTTACTAGTCGGGACCGACGGAAACACCATATATTTT. This encodes CASSLLVGTDGNTIYF.

The J gene is TRBJ2-6, the V gene TRBV10-3, with TRBD1 matching 7 bases. The V segment lost 7 bases and the J segment 2 bases; nucleotides outside the gene matches: 8. The CDR3 spans 16 residues. Germline V gene sequence: CDR1 ENHRY, CDR2 SYGVKD. The CDR3 here is CAITYDRAPGANVLTF. The CDR3 nucleotides read TGTGCCATCACCTACGACAGGGCGCCTGGGGCCAACGTCCTGACTTTC.

This clonotype was counted between two and nine times. The chain combines TRBV4-2 with TRBJ2-3, with D tentatively TRBD1 (5 bases). CDR1 and CDR2 (germline): LGHNA, YNFKEQ. The CDR3 loop spans 16 amino acids. Deletions cut 0 bases from V and 1 base from J, with 11 bases between. CDR3 sequence reads: CASSQDGVGGTDTQYF. The CDR3 nucleotides read TGTGCCAGCAGCCAAGATGGGGTAGGGGGCACAGATACGCAGTATTTT.

V usage is TRBV5-1 and J usage is TRBJ2-3; TRBD2 might be the D (6 bases). The CDR3 runs 16 residues. The V gene's germline CDR1 is SGHRS and CDR2 YFSETQ. Trimming shortened V by 0 bases and J by 1 base, and 12 bases separated the two germline ends. CDR3 amino acids: CASSLVGDSGTDTQYF. The CDR3 region has the DNA TGCGCCAGCAGCTTGGTGGGGGACTCCGGCACAGATACGCAGTATTTT.

This clonotype was counted a few times. This chain joins TRBV7-2 and TRBJ1-2; a possible D gene is TRBD1 (6 bases). The CDR3 is made up of 17 amino acids. In germline, CDR1 is SGHTA, CDR2 FQGNSA. V was clipped by 1 base and J by 2 bases, with 17 bases between them. Written as DNA, the CDR3 is TGTGCCAGCAGCTTAGTGGTTTTTCGGACAGAGAACTATGGCTACACCTTC. Translation: CASSLVVFRTENYGYTF.

The chain has TRBV7-9 and TRBJ1-2; 9 bases align to TRBD1. The V and J ends lost 5 bases and 7 bases, in that order; junction bases with no gene match: 5. The CDR3 loop spans 13 amino acids. Looked up from germline, CDR1 is SEHNR and CDR2 is FQNEAQ (reference sequence). In nucleotides, the CDR3 is TGTGCCAGCAGCCCCTGGACAGGGGTTGGCTACACCTTC. This encodes CASSPWTGVGYTF. Combining the CDR3 with reference TRBV7-9 and TRBJ1-2 gives the whole variable domain DTGVSQNPRHKITKRGQNVTFRCDPISEHNRLYWYRQTLGQGPEFLTYFQNEAQLEKSRLLSDRFSAERPKGSFSTLEIQRTEQGDSAMYLCASSPWTGVGYTFGSGTRLTVV.

This clonotype appeared a few times. At one end the junction does not follow the germline gene, possibly because of a read error. This rearrangement joins TRBV9 to TRBJ2-3; no clear D gene. Germline lookup yields CDR1 SGDLS and CDR2 YYNGEE. CDR3 length: 14 residues. DNA for the CDR3: TGTGCCGGCAGCGTAGGGCAGGTCACAGATACGCAGTATTTT. Translating it yields CAGSVGQVTDTQYF.